These T cell receptor beta chains were read from a single sample in a study of cytomegalovirus exposure and HLA in healthy donors. Profiling relied on immunoSEQ multiplex PCR, and the TCRdb table lists in-frame clones only, not all of them. Of 150,000 to 200,000 clones in the sample, about 85% were seen once. Sequenced material: PBMCs. These receptor sequences come from a girl aged 10-17 years in good health and CMV-seropositive. Each CDR3 is given with its conserved first and last residue. The D gene is left open where the match is weak. The size entry is marked missing in some rows and otherwise reads once, few, many or a size class.

j_call | v_call | d_call | clone_size | cdr3_aa | cdr3_nt
TRBJ2-7 | TRBV7-2 | . | . | CASSPSDHEQYF | TGTGCCAGCAGCCCTAGCGACCACGAGCAGTACTTC
TRBJ2-7 | TRBV25-1 | . | . | CASSLWGPDEQYF | TGTGCCAGCAGCTTATGGGGGCCCGACGAGCAGTACTTC
TRBJ2-3 | TRBV4-1 | TRBD2 | . | CASSQERWRTSGRAGGTDTQYF | TGCGCCAGCAGCCAAGAGCGTTGGAGGACTAGCGGGAGGGCCGGTGGGACAGATACGCAGTATTTT
TRBJ1-4 | TRBV30 | . | few | CALGQGLLTNEKLFF | TGTGCCCTCGGGCAGGGGCTCTTGACTAATGAAAAACTGTTTTTT
TRBJ2-3 | TRBV9 | . | . | CASSATGRDTQYF | TGTGCCAGCAGCGCGACAGGTCGAGATACGCAGTATTTT
TRBJ1-3 | TRBV6-5 | . | . | CASSPAGSGNTIYF | TGTGCCAGCAGCCCCGCAGGCTCTGGAAACACCATATATTTT
TRBJ1-5 | TRBV5-1 | TRBD1 | . | CASSLEGGGQPQHF | TGCGCCAGCAGCTTGGAAGGGGGCGGGCAGCCCCAGCATTTT
TRBJ1-2 | TRBV14 | TRBD1 | . | CASSPMDRVYGYTF | TGTGCCAGCAGCCCCATGGACAGGGTCTATGGCTACACCTTC
TRBJ2-3 | TRBV27 | TRBD2 | . | CATKTSGNTDTQYF | TGTGCCACCAAAACTAGCGGGAACACAGATACGCAGTATTTT
TRBJ1-5 | TRBV6-5 | TRBD1 | . | CASSAQGTSNQPQHF | TGTGCCAGCAGCGCACAGGGGACCAGCAATCAGCCCCAGCATTTT
TRBJ2-7 | TRBV27 | . | . | CASSPLDRELDNEQYF | TGTGCCAGCAGCCCTCTTGACCGGGAGCTAGATAACGAGCAGTACTTC
TRBJ2-7 | TRBV11-2 | . | . | CASSLDLNRPYEQYF | TGTGCCAGCAGCTTAGATCTAAACAGACCCTACGAGCAGTACTTC
TRBJ1-1 | TRBV6-5 | . | . | CAFDRMNTEAFF | TGTGCCTTCGACAGGATGAACACTGAAGCTTTCTTT
TRBJ2-1 | TRBV7-3 | . | . | CASTPGPGAYNEQFF | TGTGCCAGCACCCCAGGCCCAGGGGCATACAATGAGCAGTTCTTC
TRBJ2-3 | TRBV18 | TRBD2 | . | CASSPRWSGSSDTQYF | TGTGCCAGCTCACCCCGATGGAGCGGGAGTTCAGATACGCAGTATTTT
TRBJ2-7 | TRBV30 | . | few | CAWSRTGTSYEQYF | TGTGCCTGGAGCAGAACCGGGACATCGTACGAGCAGTACTTC
TRBJ2-1 | TRBV29-1 | TRBD2 | . | CSVEGPNDPSGRAVNEQFF | TGCAGCGTTGAAGGCCCGAACGATCCTAGCGGGAGGGCCGTGAATGAGCAGTTCTTC
TRBJ2-1 | TRBV19 | TRBD2 | . | CASSVGTSGTYNEQFF | TGTGCCAGTAGTGTCGGGACTAGCGGAACCTACAATGAGCAGTTCTTC
TRBJ2-4 | TRBV7-3 | . | . | CASSPGGQNIQYF | TGTGCCAGCAGCCCCGGAGGACAAAACATTCAGTACTTC
TRBJ2-7 | TRBV4-3 | . | . | CASSQDRLPGLPPKQYF | TGCGCCAGCAGCCAAGACCGCCTTCCAGGACTCCCACCGAAGCAGTACTTC
TRBJ2-5 | TRBV19 | TRBD1 | . | CASSIAGTGGETQYF | TGTGCCAGTAGTATAGCGGGGACAGGGGGGGAGACCCAGTACTTC
TRBJ2-5 | TRBV9 | TRBD1 | . | CASSVVGETGTGEETQYF | TGTGCCAGCAGCGTAGTGGGGGAGACCGGGACAGGGGAAGAGACCCAGTACTTC
TRBJ2-7 | TRBV9 | . | . | CASSVTFSSYEQYF | TGTGCCAGCAGCGTAACATTTTCCTCCTACGAGCAGTACTTC
TRBJ2-1 | TRBV6-5 | . | few | CASARVPNEQFF | TGTGCCAGCGCGCGCGTCCCAAATGAGCAGTTCTTC
TRBJ2-1 | TRBV5-4 | TRBD2 | . | CASSLGAIQRESYNEQFF | TGTGCCAGCAGCTTGGGGGCCATCCAGCGGGAGTCTTACAATGAGCAGTTCTTC
TRBJ1-5 | TRBV19 | . | . | CASTIGSWAGLTQHF | TGTGCCAGTACCATTGGGTCCTGGGCAGGCCTTACCCAGCATTTT
TRBJ2-7 | TRBV7-6 | . | once | CASSWTDPYEQYF | TGTGCCAGCAGCTGGACAGATCCATACGAGCAGTACTTC
TRBJ2-7 | TRBV19 | . | . | CASSARDTSSYEQYF | TGTGCCAGTAGTGCCCGGGACACTAGCTCCTACGAGCAGTACTTC
TRBJ2-1 | TRBV10-1 | TRBD2 | . | CASSEREGLKNEQFF | TGCGCCAGCAGTGAGCGGGAGGGCCTCAAGAATGAGCAGTTCTTC
TRBJ1-4 | TRBV18 | . | . | CASSPPTGNEKLFF | TGTGCCAGCTCACCCCCGACGGGGAATGAAAAACTGTTTTTT
TRBJ2-1 | TRBV5-1 | TRBD1 | . | CASSSGTGGIYNEQFF | TGCGCCAGCAGCTCCGGGACAGGGGGCATCTACAATGAGCAGTTCTTC
TRBJ1-4 | TRBV27 | TRBD1 | . | CASSVDRAREKLFF | TGTGCCAGCAGTGTGGACAGGGCGCGTGAAAAACTGTTTTTT
TRBJ2-3 | TRBV7-2 | . | . | CASSYSGTDTQYF | TGTGCCAGCAGCTATAGCGGCACAGATACGCAGTATTTT
TRBJ1-5 | TRBV30 | . | . | CACATGYGQPQHF | TGTGCCTGCGCCACAGGGTATGGTCAGCCCCAGCATTTT
TRBJ2-5 | TRBV5-6 | TRBD2 | . | CASSLLETSGEETQYF | TGTGCCAGCAGCTTATTAGAAACTAGCGGGGAAGAGACCCAGTACTTC